These 5 T cell receptor beta chains originate from one sample sequenced in a study of cytomegalovirus exposure and HLA in healthy donors. 60 Vbeta and 13 Jbeta primers were used in PCR. Sequencing used immunoSEQ multiplex PCR; TCRdb keeps in-frame clones, though not all of them. The sample consists of about 160,000 clones, 80% to 85% of them appearing once. The specimen was PBMCs. These receptors came from a girl aged 2-9 years in good health and CMV-seropositive.

The rearrangement links TRBV30 to TRBJ2-1; the match to TRBD2 covers 10 bases. The CDR3 has 13 residues. Germline values: CDR1 GTSNPN, CDR2 SVGIG (reference sequence). As DNA, the CDR3 is TGTGCTTCCACTAGCGGGATGGGATGGGAGCAGTTCTTC. Its translation: CASTSGMGWEQFF. Using reference TRBV30 and TRBJ2-1 for the parts outside the CDR3, the full variable domain is SQTIHQWPATLVQPVGSPLSLECTVEGTSNPNLYWYRQAAGRGLQLLFYSVGIGQISSEVPQNLSASRPQDRQFILSSKKLLLSDSGFYLCASTSGMGWEQFFGPGTRLTVL.

The V call is TRBV9, the J call TRBJ2-7, with D possibly TRBD2 on 6 matching bases. CDR3 size: 14 residues. Deletions cut 4 bases from V and 5 bases from J, with 16 bases between. CDR1 SGDLS and CDR2 YYNGEE come from the germline V gene. The CDR3 DNA reads as TGTGCCAGCAGCCCCCCCGGGGGTTTACACGAGCAGTACTTC. Its translation is CASSPPGGLHEQYF. The entire variable domain, with the rest obtained from reference TRBV9 and TRBJ2-7, is as follows: DSGVTQTPKHLITATGQRVTLRCSPRSGDLSVYWYQQSLDQGLQFLIQYYNGEERAKGNILERFSAQQFPDLHSELNLSSLELGDSALYFCASSPPGGLHEQYFGPGTRLTVT.

The table lists this clone with a count of one. The rearrangement uses TRBV19 and TRBJ1-3; D call uncertain. This CDR3 spans 15 amino acids. CDR1 and CDR2 from the germline V gene are LNHDA and SQIVND (reference sequence). V lost 7 bases to trimming and J lost 4 bases, with 17 bases between them. The CDR3 loop is CASKYRDAGGNTIYF. The CDR3 nucleotides are TGTGCCAGTAAATATCGGGATGCTGGCGGAAACACCATATATTTT.

The rearrangement joins TRBV27 to TRBJ2-2; 7 positions agree with TRBD1. The V segment lost 5 bases and the J segment 5 bases; nucleotides outside the gene matches: 8. This CDR3 comprises 15 residues. CDR1 is MNHEY and CDR2 is SMNVEV in the germline V gene (reference sequence). The CDR3 region is CASSATGVWTGELFF. Written as DNA, the CDR3 is TGTGCCAGCAGTGCCACAGGGGTGTGGACCGGGGAGCTGTTTTTT.

V is TRBV29-1 and J is TRBJ2-3, with a weak D call TRBD1 (8 bases). Germline V gives CDR1 SQVTM, CDR2 ANQGSEA. The CDR3 is made up of 16 amino acids. V shed 6 bases and J shed 9 bases, with 28 bases lying between them. The CDR3 sequence: CSVNGYRGGKGTTQYF. The CDR3 DNA reads TGCAGCGTCAATGGCTACAGGGGGGGGAAGGGGACAACGCAGTATTTT.